The 15 T cell receptor beta chains in this list originate from one sample, sequenced in a study of glioma-infiltrating T cells. Amplification of TCR alpha and beta CDR3 regions from RNA used iRepertoire nested multiplex PCR. Each CDR3 protein is one row after TCRdb ran MiXCR on the multiplex PCR reads. The profile covers roughly 130,000 distinct CDR3 sequences, with approximately 24% appearing a single time and around 28% taken by the ten largest. The sequencing input was glioma tissue, nonneoplastic brain tissue, or PBMCs (not recorded which). The receptors were gathered from a human donor with low-grade glioma or glioblastoma, undergoing nonglioma brain surgery, or in good health (not recorded which).

The genes are TRBV18 and TRBJ1-5, with D tentatively TRBD1 (5 bases). V dropped 3 bases and J dropped 0 bases, with 9 bases sitting between them. Germline assignment: CDR1 KGHSH and CDR2 LQKENI. The CDR3 is 15 amino acids. CDR3 DNA sequence: TGTGCCAGCTCACCGGCAGGGTATAGCAATCAGCCCCAGCATTTT. Its translation: CASSPAGYSNQPQHF. The full variable domain, completed using reference TRBV18 and TRBJ1-5, is NAGVMQNPRHLVRRRGQEARLRCSPMKGHSHVYWYRQLPEEGLKFMVYLQKENIIDESGMPKERFSAEFPKEGPSILRIQQVVRGDSAAYFCASSPAGYSNQPQHFGDGTRLSIL.

This clonotype has only a few counts. The CDR3 bases are TGTGCCAGTAGCCCCCTTCTTGGGAGCGAAGGTGAGCAGTTCTTC. This codes for CASSPLLGSEGEQFF. V usage is TRBV19 and J usage is TRBJ2-1; maybe TRBD2 (5 bases). Per germline, CDR1 LNHDA and CDR2 SQIVND (reference sequence). The germline V and J ends were trimmed by 6 bases and 9 bases, with 21 bases remaining between them. The CDR3 has 15 amino acids.

This clonotype is deemed medium-sized. The genes are TRBV28 and TRBJ2-1; D may correspond to TRBD1 or TRBD2 (5 bases each). CDR1 MDHEN and CDR2 SYDVKM come from the germline V gene. The CDR3 has 14 amino acids. Trimming shortened V by 8 bases and J by 0 bases, and 11 bases separated the two germline ends. The DNA of the CDR3 is TGTGCCAGCCAGAGGGGCGGCTCCTACAATGAGCAGTTCTTC. It encodes CASQRGGSYNEQFF.

The chain is built from TRBV2 and TRBJ1-5; 12 bases match TRBD1. V lost 4 bases and J lost 4; bases outside the gene matches: 2. Germline values: CDR1 SNHLY, CDR2 FYNNEI. The CDR3 sequence is 15 residues long. The CDR3 coding sequence is TGTGCCAGCAGTGGGGACAGGGGGCGGAATCAGCCCCAGCATTTT. It specifies CASSGDRGRNQPQHF.

In its sample, this clonotype was seen a few times. The rearrangement joins TRBV29-1 to TRBJ1-3; tentative D call: TRBD1 (5 bases). CDR1 and CDR2 (germline): SQVTM, ANQGSEA. Trimming left V 6 bases short and J 0 bases short, with 9 bases between. The CDR3 is 13 amino acids. The chain's CDR3 is CSVDSHSGNTIYF. The CDR3 nucleotides are TGCAGCGTCGACAGCCACTCTGGAAACACCATATATTTT.

V usage is TRBV11-2 and J usage is TRBJ2-7; no clear D. CDR3 length: 14 amino acids. V dropped 3 bases and J dropped 3 bases, with 12 bases sitting between them. Germline assignment: CDR1 SGHAT and CDR2 FQNNGV. The CDR3: CASSFVNNNYEQYV. CDR3 nucleotides: TGTGCCAGCAGCTTTGTTAACAATAACTACGAGCAGTACGTC.

The V gene is TRBV3-1, the J gene TRBJ2-7; 10 bases fit TRBD1. There are 15 residues in the CDR3. Trimming at V came to 5 bases and at J to 1 base, leaving 5 bases not matched to a gene. The germline V gene encodes CDR1 LGHDT and CDR2 YNNKEL (reference sequence). The CDR3 loop reads CASSNRDRGSYEQYV. CDR3 bases: TGTGCCAGCAGCAACCGGGACAGGGGTTCCTACGAGCAGTACGTC.

As concerns this clonotype: A much larger clone is a single base away; this may be a read error. This chain joins TRBV6-6 and TRBJ2-5; D is unresolved. CDR1 is MNHNY and CDR2 is SVGAGI in the germline V gene (reference sequence). This CDR3 spans 12 amino acids. CDR3: CANSPSHETQYF. The CDR3 nucleotides are TGTGCCAACAGTCCTAGTCACGAGACCCAGTACTTC.

The chain carries TRBV20-1 and TRBJ2-7, with 8 bases fitting TRBD1. Trimming removed 5 bases from V and 2 bases from J; junction bases left unmatched: 2. This CDR3 has 12 residues. Germline CDR1 reads DFQATT; CDR2 reads SNEGSKA (reference sequence). In DNA, the CDR3 is TGCAGTGCTCAGACAGGGGCCTACGAGCAGTACGTC. It codes for CSAQTGAYEQYV.

A few counts support this clonotype. This sequence joins TRBV10-3 and TRBJ2-5; the D is unclear. V lost 3 bases and J lost 7, with 15 bases in between. The V gene's germline CDR1 is ENHRY and CDR2 SYGVKD. There are 14 residues in the CDR3. The CDR3 loop is CAISDPSLTGTQYF. The CDR3 DNA follows: TGTGCCATCAGTGACCCCTCACTCACGGGGACCCAGTACTTC.

The chain couples TRBV5-4 to TRBJ1-1; TRBD1 matches 10 bases. There are 14 residues in the CDR3. CDR1 and CDR2 from the germline V gene are SGHNT and YYREEE (reference sequence). Unmatched junction bases numbered 4, after V lost 4 bases and J lost 4 bases. The CDR3 DNA is TGTGCCAGCAGCGGTCGGGACAGGGGCACTGAAGCTTTCTTT. Its protein is CASSGRDRGTEAFF.

This clonotype was seen only a few times. This rearrangement joins TRBV14 to TRBJ2-1, with TRBD2 matching over 7 bases. V shed 3 bases, J shed 5 bases, and the junction held 10 bases outside the gene matches. CDR3 length: 16 residues. Germline values: CDR1 SGHDN, CDR2 FVKESK. CDR3 residues: CASSQTRGVPDNEQFF. CDR3 bases: TGTGCCAGCAGCCAGACCCGGGGGGTTCCCGACAATGAGCAGTTCTTC. Combining the CDR3 with reference TRBV14 and TRBJ2-1 gives the whole variable domain EAGVTQFPSHSVIEKGQTVTLRCDPISGHDNLYWYRRVMGKEIKFLLHFVKESKQDESGMPNNRFLAERTGGTYSTLKVQPAELEDSGVYFCASSQTRGVPDNEQFFGPGTRLTVL.

This clonotype appeared a few times. The chain combines TRBV14 with TRBJ1-5; D unclear. V lost 1 base, J lost 5 bases, and 18 bases lay in between. The CDR3 covers 17 residues. From germline, CDR1 is SGHDN and CDR2 FVKESK. CDR3 region: CASSQAGRVGYHQPQHF. The CDR3 DNA reads TGTGCCAGCAGCCAAGCGGGTAGGGTAGGGTACCATCAGCCCCAGCATTTT.

The chain links TRBV2 to TRBJ2-3; TRBD2 agrees at 9 bases. CDR1 is SNHLY, CDR2 FYNNEI, per germline. The CDR3 covers 13 residues. J lost 1 base, V lost 10 bases, and 3 bases had no gene match. CDR3 sequence (DNA): TGTGCCACCAAGCGGGGGGGCACAGATACGCAGTATTTT. It specifies CATKRGGTDTQYF. The variable domain in full, completed from reference TRBV2 and TRBJ2-3, reads EPEVTQTPSHQVTQMGQEVILRCVPISNHLYFYWYRQILGQKVEFLVSFYNNEISEKSEIFDDQFSVERPDGSNFTLKIRSTKLEDSAMYFCATKRGGTDTQYFGPGTRLTVL.

Turning to this clonotype: At one end, the junction sequence differs from germline, possibly due to a read error. The J gene is TRBJ2-5, the V gene TRBV5-4; possibly TRBD1 for D (6 bases). Per the germline V gene, CDR1 is SGHNT and CDR2 is YYREEE (reference sequence). The CDR3 consists of 13 residues. Written as DNA, the CDR3 is TGTGCCACCCAGGGGCCGATACAAGAAACCCAGTACTTC. It is translated as CATQGPIQETQYF.